This TCR beta chain was captured by sequencing in a study of shared clonotypes between healthy human individuals. Looked up from germline, CDR1 is SGHTA and CDR2 is FQGTGA. The CDR3 runs 17 residues. The V end lost 2 bases, the J end lost 1 base, and 15 bases lay between the germline ends. An assay was performed, and its level was deep. The genomic DNA of each subset was split evenly across several immunoSEQ plates. Scientists sequenced DNA from unsorted PBMC on ten immunoSEQ deep assay plates. The assay was immunoSEQ multiplex PCR, and TCRdb's table has in-frame clones only and misses some. The sample comprises roughly 500,000 clones, 79% of which are singletons, and around 14% rests with the top ten. This clone occurred a few times.

The TCR comes from a woman in her thirties or forties in good health. Some clones in this sample may be carry-over from other donors' samples. The specimen was PBMCs. The gene calls are TRBV7-3 and TRBJ1-5; the D is unclear. The CDR3 DNA follows: TGTGCCAGCAGCTTATTTAAGTATAAAAACAGCAATCAGCCCCAGCATTTT. It specifies CASSLFKYKNSNQPQHF.